The clone carrying this T cell receptor beta chain was seen just once. Germline lookup yields CDR1 LNHDA and CDR2 SQIVND (reference sequence). CDR3 length: 15 residues. The V gene end was trimmed by 1 base and the J gene end by 9 bases; junction bases not matched to a gene: 9. The data were taken from a study of blood T cell repertoires in COVID-19. In the study overall: Specimens from acute and convalescent COVID-19 originated in the United States, Italy and Spain. The cDNA or gDNA used as material had been derived from T cells, B-cell-depleted T cells, or PBMCs.

Source study methods: Nucleated cell counts were estimated from reference gene primer amplification. The protocol was immunoSEQ multiplex PCR, while the TCRdb copy is restricted to in-frame clones and leaves out a portion. Clonal size and the V and J genes are those of that table, whereas D and trimming came from the DNA. The top ten hold around 3.2% of the sample, which has about 240,000 clones, around three quarters seen once. The sample taken for sequencing was peripheral blood. The V and J genes are TRBV19 and TRBJ1-5; TRBD1 matches at 7 bases. This clonotype originated in a woman aged 80 or older with acute or convalescent COVID-19. The CDR3 nucleotides are TGTGCCAGTAGTATAGGTATAAGGGGGCTGGGGCCCCAGCATTTT. Residues: CASSIGIRGLGPQHF.